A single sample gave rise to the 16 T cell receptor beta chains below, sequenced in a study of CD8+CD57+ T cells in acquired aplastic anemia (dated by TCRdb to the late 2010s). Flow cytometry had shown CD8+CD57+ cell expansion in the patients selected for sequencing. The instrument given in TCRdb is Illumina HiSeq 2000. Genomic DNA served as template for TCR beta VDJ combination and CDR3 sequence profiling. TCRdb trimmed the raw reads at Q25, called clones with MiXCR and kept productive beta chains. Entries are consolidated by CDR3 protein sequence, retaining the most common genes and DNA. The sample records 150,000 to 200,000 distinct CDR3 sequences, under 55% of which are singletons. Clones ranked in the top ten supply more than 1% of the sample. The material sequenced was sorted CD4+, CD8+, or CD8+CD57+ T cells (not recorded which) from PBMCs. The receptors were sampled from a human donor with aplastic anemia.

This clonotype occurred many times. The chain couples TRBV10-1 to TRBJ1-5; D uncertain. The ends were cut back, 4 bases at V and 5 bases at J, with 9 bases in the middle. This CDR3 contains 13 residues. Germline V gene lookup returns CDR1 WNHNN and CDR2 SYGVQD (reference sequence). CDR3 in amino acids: CASSVGRDQPQHF. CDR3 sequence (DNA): TGCGCCAGCAGTGTCGGCCGCGATCAGCCCCAGCATTTT.

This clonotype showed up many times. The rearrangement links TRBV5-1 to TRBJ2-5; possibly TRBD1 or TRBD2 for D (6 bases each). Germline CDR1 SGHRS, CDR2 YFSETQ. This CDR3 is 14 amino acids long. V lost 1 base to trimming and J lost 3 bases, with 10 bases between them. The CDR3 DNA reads TGCGCCAGCAGCTTGATGGGGGGCGAAGAGACCCAGTACTTC. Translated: CASSLMGGEETQYF.

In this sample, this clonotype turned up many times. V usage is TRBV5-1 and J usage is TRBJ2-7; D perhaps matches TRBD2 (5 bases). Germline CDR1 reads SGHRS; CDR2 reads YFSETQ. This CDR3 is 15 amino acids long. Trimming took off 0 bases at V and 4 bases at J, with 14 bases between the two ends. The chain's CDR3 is CASSLEQGGGYEQYF. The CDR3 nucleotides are TGCGCCAGCAGCTTGGAGCAAGGAGGAGGTTACGAGCAGTACTTC.

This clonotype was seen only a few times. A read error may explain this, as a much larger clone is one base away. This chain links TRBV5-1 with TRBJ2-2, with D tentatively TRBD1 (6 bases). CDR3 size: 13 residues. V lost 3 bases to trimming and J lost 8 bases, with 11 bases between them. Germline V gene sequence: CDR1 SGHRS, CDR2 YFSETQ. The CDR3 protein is CASSSWDMGELFF. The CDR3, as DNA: TGCGCCAGCAGCTCGTGGGACATGGGGGAGCTGTTTTTT.

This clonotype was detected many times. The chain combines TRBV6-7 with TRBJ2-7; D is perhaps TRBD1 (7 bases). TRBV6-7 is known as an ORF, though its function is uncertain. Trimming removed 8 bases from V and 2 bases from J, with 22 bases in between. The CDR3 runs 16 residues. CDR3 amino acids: CASDYVADREAYEQYF. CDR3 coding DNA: TGTGCCAGCGATTACGTAGCTGACAGGGAGGCCTACGAGCAGTACTTC.

The CDR3 nucleotides are TGCAGTGCTAGAGGGGGGCAAGGGTTTCAAGAGACCCAGTACTTC. Translated, it gives CSARGGQGFQETQYF. The chain combines TRBV20-1 with TRBJ2-5, with a weak D call TRBD1 (6 bases). V lost 1 base and J lost 2, with 14 bases in between. The CDR3 contains 15 residues. Germline V gene lookup returns CDR1 DFQATT and CDR2 SNEGSKA (reference sequence).

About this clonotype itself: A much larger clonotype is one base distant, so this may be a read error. The CDR3: CASSVGHYDYGYTF. The CDR3 DNA is TGTGCCAGCAGCGTAGGTCATTATGACTATGGCTACACCTTC. This sequence joins TRBV9 and TRBJ1-2, with D uncertain. The CDR3 covers 14 residues. V was cut by 0 bases and J by 3 bases, with 9 bases left in between. CDR1 is SGDLS and CDR2 is YYNGEE in the germline V gene.

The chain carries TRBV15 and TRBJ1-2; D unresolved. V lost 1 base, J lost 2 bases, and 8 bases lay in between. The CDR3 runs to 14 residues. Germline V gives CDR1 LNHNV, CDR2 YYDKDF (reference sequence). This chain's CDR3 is CATSRGPRNYGYTF. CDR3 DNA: TGTGCCACCAGCAGAGGGCCCAGGAACTATGGCTACACCTTC.

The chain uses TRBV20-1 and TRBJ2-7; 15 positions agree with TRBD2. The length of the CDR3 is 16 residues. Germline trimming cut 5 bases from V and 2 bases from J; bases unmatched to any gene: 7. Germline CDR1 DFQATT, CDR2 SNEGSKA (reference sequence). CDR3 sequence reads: CSARRTSGGAPYEQYF. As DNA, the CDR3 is TGCAGTGCTCGTAGGACTAGCGGGGGGGCTCCCTACGAGCAGTACTTC.

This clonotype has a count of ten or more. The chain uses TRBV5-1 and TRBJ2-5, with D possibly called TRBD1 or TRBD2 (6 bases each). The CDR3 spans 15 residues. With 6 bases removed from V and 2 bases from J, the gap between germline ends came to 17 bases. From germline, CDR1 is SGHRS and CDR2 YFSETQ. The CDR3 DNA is TGCGCCAGCACTCCAGGGGCGGGGTGGCAAGAGACCCAGTACTTC. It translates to CASTPGAGWQETQYF.

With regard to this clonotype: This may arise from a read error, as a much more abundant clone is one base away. The CDR3 bases are TGTGCCGGCAGTTTCTTGGACAGCTACGAGCAGTACTTC. It encodes CAGSFLDSYEQYF. The V and J genes are TRBV2 and TRBJ2-7, with a possible D match to TRBD1 (6 bases). The CDR3 runs 13 residues. CDR1 is SNHLY and CDR2 is FYNNEI in the germline V gene.

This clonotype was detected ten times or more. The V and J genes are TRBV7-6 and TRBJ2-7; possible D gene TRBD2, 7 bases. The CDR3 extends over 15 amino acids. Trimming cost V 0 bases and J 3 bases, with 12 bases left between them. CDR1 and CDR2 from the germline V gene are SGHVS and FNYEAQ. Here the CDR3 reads CASSLAEGEGYEQYF. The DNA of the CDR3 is TGTGCCAGCAGCTTAGCGGAGGGGGAGGGCTACGAGCAGTACTTC. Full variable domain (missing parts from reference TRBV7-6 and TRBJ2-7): GAGVSQSPRYKVTKRGQDVALRCDPISGHVSLYWYRQALGQGPEFLTYFNYEAQQDKSGLPNDRFSAERPEGSISTLTIQRTEQRDSAMYRCASSLAEGEGYEQYFGPGTRLTVT.

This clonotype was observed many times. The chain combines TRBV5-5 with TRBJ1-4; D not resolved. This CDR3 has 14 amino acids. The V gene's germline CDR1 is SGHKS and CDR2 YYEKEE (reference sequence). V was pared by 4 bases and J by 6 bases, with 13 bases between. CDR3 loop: CASSPKPGYEKLFF. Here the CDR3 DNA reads TGTGCCAGCAGCCCGAAGCCCGGGTATGAAAAACTGTTTTTT.

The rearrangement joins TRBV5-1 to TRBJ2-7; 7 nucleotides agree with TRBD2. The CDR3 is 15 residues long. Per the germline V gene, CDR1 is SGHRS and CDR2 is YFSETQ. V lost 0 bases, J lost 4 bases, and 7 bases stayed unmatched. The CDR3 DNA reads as TGCGCCAGCAGCTTGGCCATTTCTAGCGGATACGAGCAGTACTTC. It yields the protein CASSLAISSGYEQYF.

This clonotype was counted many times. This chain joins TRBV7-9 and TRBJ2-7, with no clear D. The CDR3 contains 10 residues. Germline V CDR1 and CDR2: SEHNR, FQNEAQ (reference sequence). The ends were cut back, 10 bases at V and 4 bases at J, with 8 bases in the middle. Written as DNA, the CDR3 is TGTGCCACCCCGGTATACGAGCAGTACTTC. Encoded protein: CATPVYEQYF.

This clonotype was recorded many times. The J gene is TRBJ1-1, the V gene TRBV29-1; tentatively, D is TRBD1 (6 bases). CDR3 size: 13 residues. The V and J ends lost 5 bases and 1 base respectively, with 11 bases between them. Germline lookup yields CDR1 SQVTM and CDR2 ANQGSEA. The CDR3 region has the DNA TGCAGCGTTAGGGGGGTAGGGAACACTGAAGCTTTCTTT. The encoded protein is CSVRGVGNTEAFF.